The clone carrying this T cell receptor beta chain was counted a few times. The antigen is unknown. Indicated time point: late sampling 161 to 241 days after vaccination in three convalescent patients. Sample treatment: roughly 11-day PBMC culture with coronavirus spike peptide pools or control peptides (ViraFEST assay). First, ViraFEST expanded antigen-specific T cells with peptide pools, and next it sequenced the TCRs. Before Alpha, Beta and Delta appeared in the US, convalescents tested positive (March–late 2020). This entry belongs to a study of vaccination and CD4 T cells after COVID-19. About the study: Participants received two doses of either BNT162b2 or mRNA-1273 vaccine. Study conclusions and caveats: It was found that, in convalescent patients, 304 of 307 vaccine-specific clones were spike mono-reactive.

The V and J ends lost 1 base and 5 bases respectively, with 8 bases between them. This CDR3 region has 14 residues. Germline V gives CDR1 SGHTA, CDR2 FQGNSA. An Oncomine TCR Beta short-read assay was used to sequence the DNA from cultured CD4+ T cells. TCRdb reprocessed the PCR reads via MiXCR and lists one record per CDR3 protein. The table lists 25,000 to 30,000 distinct CDR3 sequences, around two fifths of them singletons. The input for sequencing was CD4+ T cells from blood, cultured in vitro, taken about 7 months after SARS-CoV-2 vaccination. The chain joins TRBV7-2 to TRBJ2-2; D gene unclear. The receptor comes from a human donor who had recovered from COVID-19. In DNA, the CDR3 is TGTGCCAGCAGCTTAGAATCGGCAACCGGGGAGCTGTTTTTT. Residues: CASSLESATGELFF.